This passage covers 12 T cell receptor beta chains from one sample sequenced in a study of siplizumab effects on memory and regulatory T cells. The repertoire was sequenced with immunoSEQ multiplex PCR; TCRdb's copy has only in-frame clones and lacks some. The repertoire holds 80,000 to 130,000 clones, with approximately 90% as singletons. The specimen sequenced was Tregs sorted from blood. The receptors stem from a human donor in good health.

The chain carries TRBV19 and TRBJ1-5; possible D gene TRBD1, 5 bases. V was clipped by 1 base and J by 1 base, with 8 bases between them. CDR3 length: 15 amino acids. Germline V CDR1 and CDR2: LNHDA, SQIVND (reference sequence). This CDR3 reads CASSIAGISNQPQHF. CDR3 bases: TGTGCCAGTAGTATAGCAGGGATAAGCAATCAGCCCCAGCATTTT.

This rearrangement joins TRBV2 to TRBJ2-1; tentative D call: TRBD2 (6 bases). Looked up from germline, CDR1 is SNHLY and CDR2 is FYNNEI. The CDR3 runs 14 residues. Trimming cost V 6 bases and J 3 bases, with 12 bases left between them. The CDR3 reads CASSPGLLYNEQFF. The CDR3 nucleotides are TGTGCCAGCAGCCCGGGACTCCTCTACAATGAGCAGTTCTTC.

The genes are TRBV7-9 and TRBJ2-5, with 7 bases matching TRBD2. J lost 4 bases, V lost 1 base, and 6 bases had no gene match. The germline V gene has CDR1 SEHNR and CDR2 FQNEAQ (reference sequence). This CDR3 is built from 15 residues. The DNA of the CDR3 is TGTGCCAGCAGCTTAGTACGGGACTACGTAGAGACCCAGTACTTC. Its translation: CASSLVRDYVETQYF.

The chain links TRBV27 to TRBJ1-4, with 7 positions matching TRBD1. Per germline, CDR1 MNHEY and CDR2 SMNVEV (reference sequence). V was pared by 3 bases and J by 7 bases, with 5 bases of the junction left unmatched. The CDR3 runs 14 residues. The CDR3, as DNA: TGTGCCAGCAGTTTCACAGGGGTGGGTGAAAAACTGTTTTTT. Translated, it gives CASSFTGVGEKLFF. Based on the CDR3 plus reference TRBV27 and TRBJ1-4, the full variable domain is EAQVTQNPRYLITVTGKKLTVTCSQNMNHEYMSWYRQDPGLGLRQIYYSMNVEVTDKGDVPEGYKVSRKEKRNFPLILESPSPNQTSLYFCASSFTGVGEKLFFGSGTQLSVL.

The J gene is TRBJ1-1, the V gene TRBV29-1; perhaps TRBD1 as D (6 bases). The CDR3 loop spans 14 amino acids. Germline V gene lookup returns CDR1 SQVTM and CDR2 ANQGSEA. With 5 bases removed from V and 3 bases from J, the gap between germline ends came to 16 bases. CDR3 sequence (DNA): TGCAGCGTTATCTTGGCAGGGGTACACACTGAAGCTTTCTTT. It translates to CSVILAGVHTEAFF.

J is TRBJ2-3 and V is TRBV7-2; TRBD1 might be the D (5 bases). Trimming pared 5 bases from V and 4 bases from J, leaving 10 bases between. The CDR3 length is 13 residues. Looked up from germline, CDR1 is SGHTA and CDR2 is FQGNSA. Here the CDR3 reads CASSPRGADTQYF. The CDR3 DNA is TGTGCCAGCAGCCCTAGGGGTGCAGATACGCAGTATTTT.

This sequence joins TRBV29-1 and TRBJ2-7; 8 bases are shared with TRBD1. Germline V gene sequence: CDR1 SQVTM, CDR2 ANQGSEA. J lost 6 bases, V lost 6 bases, and 7 bases had no gene match. The CDR3 contains 12 residues. Written as DNA, the CDR3 is TGCAGCGTGACAGGGGATAGGGCCGAGCAGTACTTC. As protein: CSVTGDRAEQYF.

V usage is TRBV21-1 and J usage is TRBJ2-4; the table's D call TRBD2 went unverified against the DNA. TRBV21-1 is termed a pseudogene. This CDR3 is 20 amino acids long. CDR3 sequence: CASSTPGASGSILAKNIQYF. The CDR3 DNA is TGTGCCAGCAGCACCCCGGGGGCTAGCGGGAGTATATTAGCCAAAAACATTCAGTACTTC.

The chain joins TRBV27 to TRBJ2-3; D is uncertain. The V and J ends lost 3 bases and 1 base respectively, with 11 bases between them. CDR1 is MNHEY and CDR2 is SMNVEV in the germline V gene (reference sequence). There are 15 residues in the CDR3. Here the CDR3 reads CASSFGPWGTDTQYF. CDR3 sequence (DNA): TGTGCCAGCAGTTTCGGGCCTTGGGGCACAGATACGCAGTATTTT.

Comment on this clone: One junction end does not reproduce the germline sequence, and a read error may be involved. This chain links TRBV5-1 with TRBJ1-2; D unresolved. The CDR3 spans 11 residues. Germline V lookup: CDR1 SGHRS, CDR2 YFSETQ. The CDR3 nucleotides read TGCGCCAGCGGCCGGGATGGGCCAGATCGCTTC. Its protein product is CASGRDGPDRF.

The chain uses TRBV13 and TRBJ2-1, with D possibly TRBD2 on 5 matching bases. This CDR3 has 19 amino acids. V lost 5 bases to trimming and J lost 0 bases, with 23 bases between them. The germline CDR1 and CDR2 sequences are PRHDT and FYEKMQ (reference sequence). The CDR3 bases are TGTGCCAGCAGCGCCCGAGGGAGTTTGCGGGCAAGCTCCTACAATGAGCAGTTCTTC. Translating gives CASSARGSLRASSYNEQFF.

The chain links TRBV6-5 to TRBJ1-5, with D tentatively TRBD1 (5 bases). The CDR3 is made up of 13 amino acids. Per germline, CDR1 MNHEY and CDR2 SVGAGI. Deletions cut 8 bases from V and 4 bases from J, with 12 bases between. CDR3 nucleotides: TGTGCCAGCCGCGGGGGGGGTAATCAGCCCCAGCATTTT. It codes for CASRGGGNQPQHF.